Each of the 26 T cell receptor beta chains below was sequenced from the same sample in a study of blood T cell repertoires in COVID-19. Clones were sequenced by immunoSEQ multiplex PCR, and TCRdb holds only the in-frame ones, with some missing. The data hold approximately 100,000 clones, with less than 80% observed a single time. Sequenced sample: peripheral blood. The receptors come from a man in his 70s with active or convalescent COVID-19.

The gene calls are TRBV5-1 and TRBJ1-2; D is unresolved. The ends were cut back, 0 bases at V and 4 bases at J, with 16 bases in the middle. CDR3 length: 16 amino acids. The V gene's germline CDR1 is SGHRS and CDR2 YFSETQ. DNA of the CDR3: TGCGCCAGCAGCTTGGCGGCTCCCAGCGAGGGCTATGGCTACACCTTC. Amino acid sequence: CASSLAAPSEGYGYTF.

There are a few counts of this clone. Written as DNA, the CDR3 is TGTGCCAGCTCATCATCGTCGGGGGAATTGGCTGAAGCTTTCTTT. As protein: CASSSSSGELAEAFF. The V and J genes are TRBV18 and TRBJ1-1, with D possibly TRBD1 on 5 matching bases. The CDR3 runs 15 residues. Germline CDR1 is KGHSH and CDR2 is LQKENI. V was trimmed by 5 bases and J by 6 bases, leaving 19 bases between them.

The rearrangement links TRBV5-1 to TRBJ2-7; 9 bases align to TRBD1. There are 19 residues in the CDR3. V lost 1 base, J lost 0 bases, and 14 bases stayed unmatched. The germline gives CDR1 SGHRS, CDR2 YFSETQ. CDR3 sequence reads: CASSLLGTGGAQYSYEQYF. CDR3 bases: TGCGCCAGCAGCTTGTTAGGTACAGGGGGCGCCCAATACTCCTACGAGCAGTACTTC.

The chain carries TRBV5-3 and TRBJ2-3; D is uncertain. TRBV5-3 is sorted into the ORF group, with uncertain function. V lost 2 bases and J 4 bases, leaving 14 bases between the germline ends. This CDR3 is 15 amino acids long. The CDR3 sequence is CARSFSRLGSDTQYF. The DNA for the CDR3 is TGTGCCAGAAGCTTTTCAAGGTTGGGCTCAGATACGCAGTATTTT.

This clone was observed a single time. V gene TRBV5-5 combines with J gene TRBJ1-5, with a possible D match to TRBD1 (6 bases). Germline values: CDR1 SGHKS, CDR2 YYEKEE (reference sequence). The length of the CDR3 is 15 residues. V lost 2 bases and J 1 base, leaving 10 bases between the germline ends. The CDR3 nucleotides are TGTGCCAGCAGCTTTGAGGGACACAGCAATCAGCCCCAGCATTTT. It specifies CASSFEGHSNQPQHF.

J is TRBJ1-5 and V is TRBV10-3; 7 nucleotides align to TRBD1. Germline V gene lookup returns CDR1 ENHRY and CDR2 SYGVKD. V lost 2 bases and J lost 4; bases outside the gene matches: 2. The CDR3 runs to 14 residues. CDR3: CAISEDRVNQPQHF. In DNA form, the CDR3 reads TGTGCCATCAGTGAGGACAGGGTTAATCAGCCCCAGCATTTT.

The chain is built from TRBV27 and TRBJ2-7; 11 bases are shared with TRBD1. This CDR3 region has 13 residues. Germline CDR1 MNHEY, CDR2 SMNVEV (reference sequence). The J segment lost 6 bases and the V segment lost 6 bases, leaving 4 bases of the junction unmatched. CDR3 loop: CASRGQGVSEQYF. In DNA, the CDR3 is TGTGCCAGCAGGGGACAGGGGGTAAGCGAGCAGTACTTC.

V gene TRBV2 combines with J gene TRBJ1-4, with a possible D match to TRBD1 (6 bases). From germline, CDR1 is SNHLY and CDR2 FYNNEI. The V gene lost 8 bases and the J gene lost 3 bases, with 10 bases spanning the gap. This CDR3 has 13 residues. CDR3: CASGTHANEKLFF. Here the CDR3 DNA reads TGTGCCAGCGGGACACATGCTAATGAAAAACTGTTTTTT. Using reference TRBV2 and TRBJ1-4 for the parts outside the CDR3, the full variable domain is EPEVTQTPSHQVTQMGQEVILRCVPISNHLYFYWYRQILGQKVEFLVSFYNNEISEKSEIFDDQFSVERPDGSNFTLKIRSTKLEDSAMYFCASGTHANEKLFFGSGTQLSVL.

The chain links TRBV2 to TRBJ2-7; 9 positions agree with TRBD1. V shed 5 bases and J 4 bases; nucleotides not matched to a gene: 6. This CDR3 is built from 14 residues. Germline V CDR1 and CDR2: SNHLY, FYNNEI. This chain's CDR3 is CASSFQGQGYEQYF. The CDR3 DNA is TGTGCCAGCAGTTTCCAAGGACAGGGGTACGAGCAGTACTTC.

The chain employs TRBV10-3 and TRBJ1-6, with a weak D call TRBD1 (6 bases). The CDR3 spans 14 residues. V was pared by 10 bases and J by 8 bases, with 18 bases between. The germline V gene has CDR1 ENHRY and CDR2 SYGVKD. In nucleotides, the CDR3 is TGTGCCACCGCGTCAGGGGCCGAACATTCACCCCTCCACTTT. It specifies CATASGAEHSPLHF.

This clone appeared a single time. The chain couples TRBV24-1 to TRBJ2-1; 9 positions agree with TRBD1. This CDR3 has 17 amino acids. V shed 5 bases, J shed 1 base, and the junction held 8 bases outside the gene matches. CDR1 is KGHDR and CDR2 is SFDVKD in the germline V gene. CDR3 protein: CATSGPTGTGSYNEQFF. For the CDR3, the DNA is TGTGCCACCAGTGGCCCCACCGGGACAGGGTCCTACAATGAGCAGTTCTTC.

This clone was observed a few times. V and J are TRBV25-1 and TRBJ2-1, with a weak D call TRBD1 (5 bases). The CDR3 runs 15 residues. The V end was cut by 1 base, the J end by 6 bases, with 13 bases between. In germline, CDR1 is MGHDK, CDR2 SYGVNS. CDR3 bases: TGTGCCAGCAGTGAATCGGTAGGGGTGCGCAATGAGCAGTTCTTC. Translation gives CASSESVGVRNEQFF.

This chain uses TRBV19 with TRBJ1-2, with TRBD1 matching 8 bases. J gave up 8 bases and V 3 bases, and 8 bases lay outside the gene matches. This CDR3 spans 14 amino acids. The germline CDR1 and CDR2 sequences are LNHDA and SQIVND (reference sequence). The CDR3 DNA reads as TGTGCCAGTAGTATGGAGGGCAGGGGGCAAGGCTACACCTTC. It translates to CASSMEGRGQGYTF. Combining the CDR3 with reference TRBV19 and TRBJ1-2 gives the whole variable domain DGGITQSPKYLFRKEGQNVTLSCEQNLNHDAMYWYRQDPGQGLRLIYYSQIVNDFQKGDIAEGYSVSREKKESFPLTVTSAQKNPTAFYLCASSMEGRGQGYTFGSGTRLTVV.

There are a few counts of this clone. The chain links TRBV5-5 to TRBJ1-2; 12 bases are a match to TRBD1. J was trimmed by 5 bases and V by 0 bases; bases with no gene match: 8. The CDR3 has 17 residues. CDR1 is SGHKS and CDR2 is YYEKEE in the germline V gene (reference sequence). CDR3 region: CASSLAGTGGSDYGYTF. Here the CDR3 DNA reads TGTGCCAGCAGCTTGGCCGGGACAGGGGGCTCGGATTATGGCTACACCTTC. Full variable domain (outside the CDR3, taken from reference TRBV5-5 and TRBJ1-2): DAGVTQSPTHLIKTRGQQVTLRCSPISGHKSVSWYQQVLGQGPQFIFQYYEKEERGRGNFPDRFSARQFPNYSSELNVNALLLGDSALYLCASSLAGTGGSDYGYTFGSGTRLTVV.

The chain uses TRBV28 and TRBJ2-1; TRBD2 matches at 12 bases. Trimming cost V 5 bases and J 10 bases; bases outside gene matches: 9. This CDR3 spans 15 amino acids. Germline V gives CDR1 MDHEN, CDR2 SYDVKM. The CDR3 DNA reads as TGTGCCAGCAGTCCCCGACTAGCGGGAGTAGGCGAGCAGTTCTTC. This translates into CASSPRLAGVGEQFF.

In this sample, this clone turned up once. The chain couples TRBV7-9 to TRBJ2-7; possibly TRBD1 for D (6 bases). Germline CDR1 reads SEHNR; CDR2 reads FQNEAQ (reference sequence). CDR3 length: 14 amino acids. Deletions cut 1 base from V and 4 bases from J, with 11 bases between. The CDR3 DNA reads TGTGCCAGCAGCTTAGAGGACAGTGTATACGAGCAGTACTTC. Protein product: CASSLEDSVYEQYF. The variable domain in full, with the rest retrieved from reference TRBV7-9 and TRBJ2-7, is DTGVSQNPRHKITKRGQNVTFRCDPISEHNRLYWYRQTLGQGPEFLTYFQNEAQLEKSRLLSDRFSAERPKGSFSTLEIQRTEQGDSAMYLCASSLEDSVYEQYFGPGTRLTVT.

The chain is built from TRBV1 and TRBJ2-7; TRBD2, as called in the table, went unchecked against the DNA. TRBV1 constitutes a pseudogene. CDR3 length: 14 amino acids. This CDR3 is CTSSQDLLAYEQYF. The CDR3, as DNA: TGCACCAGCAGCCAAGATCTACTAGCGTACGAGCAGTACTTC.

The CDR3 DNA is TGTGCCAGCAGCTTAGGTACTCTAGCGGAGCTTCAAGATACGCAGTATTTT. Its translation is CASSLGTLAELQDTQYF. The chain has TRBV5-6 and TRBJ2-3; 7 nucleotides align to TRBD2. After removal of 2 bases from V and 5 bases from J, the junction contained 14 bases not matched to a gene. The CDR3 runs 17 residues. Germline CDR1 SGHDT, CDR2 YYEEEE. The entire variable domain, with the rest obtained from reference TRBV5-6 and TRBJ2-3, is as follows: DAGVTQSPTHLIKTRGQQVTLRCSPKSGHDTVSWYQQALGQGPQFIFQYYEEEERQRGNFPDRFSGHQFPNYSSELNVNALLLGDSALYLCASSLGTLAELQDTQYFGPGTRLTVL.

The DNA for the CDR3 is TGTGCCAGCAGGTTGGGGCGCGAGTATCAGCCCCAGCATTTT. As protein: CASRLGREYQPQHF. The V gene is TRBV28, the J gene TRBJ1-5; D possibly corresponds to TRBD1 (5 bases). The CDR3 loop spans 14 amino acids. Germline-derived CDR1 and CDR2 are MDHEN and SYDVKM. Trimming stripped 6 bases from V and 5 bases from J, with 14 bases between.

V usage is TRBV12-3 or TRBV12-4 and J usage is TRBJ2-5; D is unclear. The CDR3 sequence is 13 residues long. V was cut by 1 base and J by 4 bases, with 7 bases left in between. The CDR3 DNA sequence: TGTGCCAGCAGTTTAGGGCCTTTAGAGACCCAGTACTTC. It specifies CASSLGPLETQYF.

This clone was recorded a few times. The identical CDR3 is also encoded by other nucleotide sequences in the sample. The chain employs TRBV19 and TRBJ1-2; no firm D call. The CDR3 runs to 12 residues. Germline-derived CDR1 and CDR2 are LNHDA and SQIVND (reference sequence). V shed 3 bases and J shed 4 bases, with 6 bases lying between them. The CDR3 DNA reads TGTGCCAGTAGTATTCGGAGCTATGGCTACACCTTC. As protein: CASSIRSYGYTF.

This chain uses TRBV29-1 with TRBJ2-5; 8 nucleotides match TRBD1. Germline lookup yields CDR1 SQVTM and CDR2 ANQGSEA. V was clipped by 3 bases and J by 5 bases; unmatched bases: 5. This CDR3 comprises 13 residues. The CDR3 reads CSVDRGQGETQYF. The CDR3 DNA reads as TGCAGCGTTGACAGGGGGCAAGGGGAGACCCAGTACTTC.

The chain has TRBV30 and TRBJ2-7; the match to TRBD1 covers 9 bases. V trimming: 2 bases; J trimming: 1 base; junction bases outside the gene matches: 6. The V gene's germline CDR1 is GTSNPN and CDR2 SVGIG (reference sequence). The CDR3 is 15 residues long. CDR3 protein: CAWSLGGTGSYEQYF. CDR3 bases: TGTGCCTGGAGTTTAGGCGGGACAGGGTCCTACGAGCAGTACTTC.

The chain recombines TRBV5-1 with TRBJ2-1, with TRBD1 as a possible D gene (6 bases). The CDR3 covers 13 residues. The V gene's germline CDR1 is SGHRS and CDR2 YFSETQ. The ends were cut back, 4 bases at V and 7 bases at J, with 12 bases in the middle. The CDR3: CASSELRGNEQFF. For the CDR3, the DNA is TGCGCCAGCAGCGAGCTTAGGGGGAATGAGCAGTTCTTC.

The rearrangement joins TRBV18 to TRBJ1-1; TRBD1 agrees at 7 bases. CDR3 length: 13 amino acids. CDR1 is KGHSH, CDR2 LQKENI, per germline. Unmatched junction bases numbered 9, after V lost 10 bases and J lost 4 bases. The CDR3 sequence: CATRGQLGTEAFF. For the CDR3, the DNA is TGTGCCACCCGGGGACAGTTGGGCACTGAAGCTTTCTTT.

The V and J genes are TRBV30 and TRBJ1-3; possible D gene TRBD1, 5 bases. This CDR3 is built from 16 residues. The V and J ends lost 0 bases and 3 bases respectively, with 15 bases between them. Germline V gene sequence: CDR1 GTSNPN, CDR2 SVGIG (reference sequence). CDR3 region: CAWSVIGRGGGNTIYF. The CDR3 DNA reads as TGTGCCTGGAGTGTTATTGGACGGGGGGGTGGAAACACCATATATTTT.